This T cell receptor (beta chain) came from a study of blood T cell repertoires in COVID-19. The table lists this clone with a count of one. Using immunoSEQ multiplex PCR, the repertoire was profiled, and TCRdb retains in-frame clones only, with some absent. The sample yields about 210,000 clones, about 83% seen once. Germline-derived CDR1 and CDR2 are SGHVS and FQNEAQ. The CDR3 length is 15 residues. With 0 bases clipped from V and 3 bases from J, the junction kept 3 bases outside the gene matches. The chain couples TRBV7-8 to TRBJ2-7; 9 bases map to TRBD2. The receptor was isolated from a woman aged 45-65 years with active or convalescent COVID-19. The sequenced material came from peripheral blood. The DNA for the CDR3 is TGTGCCAGCAGCTTAGCCGGGACTAGCATCTACGAGCAGTACGTC. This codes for CASSLAGTSIYEQYV.